Shown below are 10 T cell receptor beta chains from a single sample sequenced in a study of T cell responses to AZD1222 COVID-19 vaccine. Method: immunoSEQ multiplex PCR; TCRdb's copy keeps in-frame clones and lacks some. The data contain 160,000 or so clones, about 90% of them singletons. Material: peripheral blood, obtained 28 days after the second dose of the MenACWY control vaccine. These TCRs come from an adult who received the MenACWY meningococcal vaccine as a control.

The rearrangement uses TRBV15 and TRBJ2-7; D is possibly TRBD2 (5 bases). Trimming stripped 1 base from V and 2 bases from J, with 12 bases between. The CDR3 runs to 15 residues. Germline lookup yields CDR1 LNHNV and CDR2 YYDKDF (reference sequence). The chain's CDR3 is CATSRGGGPAYEQYF. The CDR3 DNA follows: TGTGCCACCAGCAGAGGCGGCGGGCCAGCCTACGAGCAGTACTTC. Drawing the rest from reference TRBV15 and TRBJ2-7, the complete variable domain is DAMVIQNPRYQVTQFGKPVTLSCSQTLNHNVMYWYQQKSSQAPKLLFHYYDKDFNNEADTPDNFQSRRPNTSFCFLDIRSPGLGDTAMYLCATSRGGGPAYEQYFGPGTRLTVT.

The rearrangement joins TRBV7-2 to TRBJ1-4; TRBD1 might be the D (5 bases). The germline V gene has CDR1 SGHTA and CDR2 FQGNSA. The germline V and J ends were trimmed by 0 bases and 2 bases, with 7 bases remaining between them. The CDR3 sequence is 15 residues long. The CDR3 coding sequence is TGTGCCAGCAGCTTAGCGGGGGACACTAATGAAAAACTGTTTTTT. Amino acid sequence: CASSLAGDTNEKLFF.

The rearrangement links TRBV9 to TRBJ1-5; no definite D call. The germline gives CDR1 SGDLS, CDR2 YYNGEE. The CDR3 spans 15 residues. The V end was cut by 0 bases, the J end by 0 bases, with 7 bases between. CDR3 in DNA: TGTGCCAGCAGCGTAGGTGAACATAGCAATCAGCCCCAGCATTTT. Protein sequence: CASSVGEHSNQPQHF.

V and J are TRBV5-1 and TRBJ1-6, with D unresolved. This CDR3 contains 14 residues. In germline, CDR1 is SGHRS, CDR2 YFSETQ. Trimming left V 4 bases short and J 5 bases short, with 10 bases between. The CDR3 region is CASSTGRDNSPLHF. In nucleotides, the CDR3 is TGCGCCAGCAGCACTGGACGGGATAATTCACCCCTCCACTTT.

The chain recombines TRBV10-1 with TRBJ1-2, with a tentative D call TRBD1 (5 bases). The CDR3 has 17 amino acids. The germline V and J ends were trimmed by 2 bases and 5 bases, with 21 bases remaining between them. Germline V CDR1 and CDR2: WNHNN, SYGVQD (reference sequence). The CDR3 is CASSENEKGRESYGYTF. CDR3 coding DNA: TGCGCCAGCAGTGAGAACGAAAAGGGGAGGGAATCTTATGGCTACACCTTC.

V is TRBV24-1 and J is TRBJ2-1; 7 nucleotides match TRBD1. Germline CDR1 is KGHDR and CDR2 is SFDVKD. The CDR3 runs to 13 residues. V trimming: 8 bases; J trimming: 4 bases; junction bases outside the gene matches: 4. In DNA form, the CDR3 reads TGTGCCACCAAGGGGGCCGGTTACAATGAGCAGTTCTTC. The encoded protein is CATKGAGYNEQFF.

This clone was observed once. V and J are TRBV29-1 and TRBJ2-2; 7 bases line up with TRBD1. Germline-derived CDR1 and CDR2 are SQVTM and ANQGSEA. The CDR3 sequence is 14 residues long. The V gene end was trimmed by 7 bases and the J gene end by 3 bases; junction bases not matched to a gene: 8. CDR3 protein: CSAARDRDTGELFF. DNA for the CDR3: TGCAGCGCCGCCCGGGACAGAGACACCGGGGAGCTGTTTTTT.

The chain employs TRBV7-9 and TRBJ1-1; no definite D call. CDR1 SEHNR and CDR2 FQNEAQ come from the germline V gene (reference sequence). The CDR3 extends over 14 amino acids. Trimming removed 1 base at V and 1 base at J, with 7 bases between. Here the CDR3 reads CASSLEGRNTEAFF. DNA of the CDR3: TGTGCCAGCAGCTTAGAAGGGAGGAACACTGAAGCTTTCTTT.

CDR3: CASSFQQGYGYTF. CDR3 DNA sequence: TGTGCCAGCAGTTTCCAACAGGGCTATGGCTACACCTTC. V and J are TRBV12-3 or TRBV12-4 and TRBJ1-2; tentatively, D is TRBD1 (6 bases). Trimming took 3 bases from V and 4 from J, leaving 9 bases between them. This CDR3 is 13 amino acids long.

The DNA for the CDR3 is TGTGCCAGCAGCCGGATGGATCCTGGGACAGCCTACAACTATGGCTACACCTTC. It yields the protein CASSRMDPGTAYNYGYTF. The rearrangement joins TRBV9 to TRBJ1-2, with 7 positions matching TRBD1. In germline, CDR1 is SGDLS, CDR2 YYNGEE. The CDR3 runs to 18 residues. V shed 4 bases and J 2 bases; nucleotides not matched to a gene: 17.